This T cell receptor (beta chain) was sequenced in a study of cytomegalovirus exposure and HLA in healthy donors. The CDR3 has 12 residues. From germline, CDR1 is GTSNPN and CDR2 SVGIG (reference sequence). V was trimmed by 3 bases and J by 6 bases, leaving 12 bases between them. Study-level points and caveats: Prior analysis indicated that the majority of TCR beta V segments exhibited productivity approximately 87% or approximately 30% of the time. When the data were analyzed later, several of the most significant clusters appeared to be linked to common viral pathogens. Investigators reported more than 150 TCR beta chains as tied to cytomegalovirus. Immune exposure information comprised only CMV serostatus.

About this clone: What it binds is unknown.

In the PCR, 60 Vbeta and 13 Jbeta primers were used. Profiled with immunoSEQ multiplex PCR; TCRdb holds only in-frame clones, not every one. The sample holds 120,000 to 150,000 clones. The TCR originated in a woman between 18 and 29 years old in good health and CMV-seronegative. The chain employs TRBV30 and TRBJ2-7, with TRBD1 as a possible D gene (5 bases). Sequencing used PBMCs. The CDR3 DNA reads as TGTGCCTGGAGGGAAGGGGTCAGCGAGCAGTACTTC. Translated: CAWREGVSEQYF.